One and the same sample provided the 17 T cell receptor beta chains below, sequenced in a study of blood T cell repertoires in COVID-19. Assay: immunoSEQ multiplex PCR; the TCRdb copy retains only in-frame clones and omits some. There are over 450,000 clones in the sample; 75% to 90% occur only once, and roughly 0.9% lies in the top ten. The specimen sequenced was peripheral blood. The receptor set was obtained from a man between 18 and 35 years old with COVID-19, enrolled during active disease.

The chain has TRBV11-2 and TRBJ2-7; D is perhaps TRBD1 (5 bases). The germline V and J ends were trimmed by 3 bases and 3 bases, with 9 bases remaining between them. The CDR3 loop spans 13 amino acids. Germline V lookup: CDR1 SGHAT, CDR2 FQNNGV. The CDR3 sequence: CASSFSRDYEQYF. The CDR3 region has the DNA TGTGCCAGCAGCTTTTCCAGGGACTACGAGCAGTACTTC.

The rearrangement links TRBV7-9 to TRBJ2-1, with D possibly being TRBD2 (7 bases). The CDR3 is 17 residues long. V lost 4 bases and J 0 bases, leaving 16 bases between the germline ends. Germline V gives CDR1 SEHNR, CDR2 FQNEAQ (reference sequence). The CDR3 DNA sequence: TGTGCCAGCAGCTCTCTTCTAGCGGACAGCTCCTACAATGAGCAGTTCTTC. Translated: CASSSLLADSSYNEQFF.

The chain combines TRBV19 with TRBJ2-2; 8 nucleotides match TRBD1. Germline V lookup: CDR1 LNHDA, CDR2 SQIVND (reference sequence). After removal of 6 bases from V and 6 bases from J, the junction contained 3 bases not matched to a gene. The CDR3 length is 13 residues. CDR3 sequence: CASSPQGAGELFF. As DNA, the CDR3 is TGTGCCAGTAGCCCACAGGGGGCCGGGGAGCTGTTTTTT.

The chain is built from TRBV7-9 and TRBJ2-1, with TRBD1 matching 8 bases. Germline CDR1 and CDR2: SEHNR and FQNEAQ (reference sequence). CDR3 length: 16 residues. J was trimmed by 1 base and V by 5 bases; bases with no gene match: 7. The CDR3 bases are TGTGCCAGCAGCCTCGGACAGGGAAGATCCTACAATGAGCAGTTCTTC. Residues: CASSLGQGRSYNEQFF. Looking up the rest from reference TRBV7-9 and TRBJ2-1 gives the full variable domain: DTGVSQNPRHKITKRGQNVTFRCDPISEHNRLYWYRQTLGQGPEFLTYFQNEAQLEKSRLLSDRFSAERPKGSFSTLEIQRTEQGDSAMYLCASSLGQGRSYNEQFFGPGTRLTVL.

V gene TRBV11-2 combines with J gene TRBJ2-5; 10 nucleotides line up with TRBD2. V was pared by 1 base and J by 5 bases, with 10 bases of the junction left unmatched. CDR3 length equals 17 residues. Per germline, CDR1 SGHAT and CDR2 FQNNGV. CDR3 loop: CASSLVGLAGDWETQYF. DNA of the CDR3: TGTGCCAGCAGCTTAGTTGGTCTAGCGGGAGATTGGGAGACCCAGTACTTC. Full variable domain (outside the CDR3, taken from reference TRBV11-2 and TRBJ2-5): EAGVAQSPRYKIIEKRQSVAFWCNPISGHATLYWYQQILGQGPKLLIQFQNNGVVDDSQLPKDRFSAERLKGVDSTLKIQPAKLEDSAVYLCASSLVGLAGDWETQYFGPGTRLLVL.

This clone was detected only once. The CDR3 coding sequence is TGTGCCAGCAGCCAGGGACTGAGATATGGCTACACCTTC. Amino acid sequence: CASSQGLRYGYTF. The V and J genes are TRBV25-1 and TRBJ1-2; tentatively, D is TRBD1 (5 bases). Trimming left V 6 bases short and J 5 bases short, with 13 bases between. The CDR3 consists of 13 residues. Per the germline V gene, CDR1 is MGHDK and CDR2 is SYGVNS.

The chain uses TRBV28 and TRBJ1-2; no definite D call. Germline V CDR1 and CDR2: MDHEN, SYDVKM. V was pared by 4 bases and J by 2 bases, with 5 bases between. This CDR3 is built from 12 residues. DNA for the CDR3: TGTGCCAGCAGTTCCGGGAACTATGGCTACACCTTC. Its protein product is CASSSGNYGYTF.

Turning to this clone: Other nucleotide sequences in the sample specify the same CDR3. The chain uses TRBV7-9 and TRBJ1-2; weak D call: TRBD1 (5 bases). From germline, CDR1 is SEHNR and CDR2 FQNEAQ (reference sequence). This CDR3 has 14 residues. Trimming pared 1 base from V and 3 bases from J, leaving 9 bases between. CDR3 protein: CASSLGQGDYGYTF. DNA for the CDR3: TGTGCCAGCAGCTTAGGGCAGGGCGACTATGGCTACACCTTC.

This clone has just a few counts. The chain uses TRBV28 and TRBJ2-7; D uncertain. The germline V and J ends were trimmed by 4 bases and 4 bases, with 17 bases remaining between them. The CDR3 extends over 15 amino acids. Germline loops: CDR1 MDHEN, CDR2 SYDVKM. The CDR3 sequence is CASSSQKTGWYEQYF. In nucleotides, the CDR3 is TGTGCCAGCAGTTCCCAGAAGACTGGCTGGTACGAGCAGTACTTC.

V usage is TRBV2 and J usage is TRBJ1-2; D ambiguous. The V end was cut by 7 bases, the J end by 5 bases, with 8 bases between. Per germline, CDR1 SNHLY and CDR2 FYNNEI. The CDR3 consists of 11 residues. The DNA for the CDR3 is TGTGCCAGCAAGGAGGCTTATGGCTACACCTTC. Translated, it gives CASKEAYGYTF.

The V gene is TRBV30, the J gene TRBJ2-1, with 12 bases lining up with TRBD2. Germline-derived CDR1 and CDR2 are GTSNPN and SVGIG (reference sequence). The V and J ends lost 5 bases and 9 bases, in that order; junction bases with no gene match: 8. The CDR3 runs to 14 residues. DNA of the CDR3: TGTGCCTGGCTAGCGGGAGGGTCTGTCGGTGAGCAGTTCTTC. This sequence encodes CAWLAGGSVGEQFF. Drawing the rest from reference TRBV30 and TRBJ2-1, the complete variable domain is SQTIHQWPATLVQPVGSPLSLECTVEGTSNPNLYWYRQAAGRGLQLLFYSVGIGQISSEVPQNLSASRPQDRQFILSSKKLLLSDSGFYLCAWLAGGSVGEQFFGPGTRLTVL.

The chain couples TRBV19 to TRBJ1-3, with TRBD1 as a possible D gene (5 bases). Germline V lookup: CDR1 LNHDA, CDR2 SQIVND (reference sequence). V lost 10 bases, J lost 0 bases, and 13 bases lay in between. The CDR3 sequence is 14 residues long. In DNA form, the CDR3 reads TGTGCCACCCAGGGACTCAGCTCTGGAAACACCATATATTTT. This gives the protein CATQGLSSGNTIYF.

The CDR3 sequence: CATSNPQGAGETQYF. The CDR3 region has the DNA TGTGCCACCAGCAACCCCCAGGGGGCAGGGGAGACCCAGTACTTC. The chain is built from TRBV24-1 and TRBJ2-5, with TRBD1 identical over 8 bases. CDR3 length equals 15 residues. V lost 7 bases, J lost 5 bases, and 11 bases stayed unmatched. CDR1 and CDR2 (germline): KGHDR, SFDVKD.

This clone was found once. V gene TRBV12-3 or TRBV12-4 combines with J gene TRBJ1-1; D is ambiguous. This CDR3 region has 13 residues. The V end was cut by 7 bases, the J end by 0 bases, with 9 bases between. In DNA, the CDR3 is TGTGCCAGCACCCTAGAGGTGAACACTGAAGCTTTCTTT. Its translation: CASTLEVNTEAFF.

This chain joins TRBV19 and TRBJ1-2; no reliable D call. This CDR3 spans 12 amino acids. From germline, CDR1 is LNHDA and CDR2 SQIVND (reference sequence). Trimming removed 8 bases from V and 2 bases from J, with 9 bases in between. The CDR3 sequence is CASETENYGYTF. In DNA form, the CDR3 reads TGTGCCAGTGAAACAGAGAACTATGGCTACACCTTC.

This chain connects TRBV5-4 to TRBJ1-5; the D gene is possibly TRBD1 (5 bases). Trimming removed 1 base at V and 7 bases at J, with 12 bases between. Germline CDR1 is SGHNT and CDR2 is YYREEE (reference sequence). The CDR3 consists of 14 residues. This CDR3 is CASSLYGGGQPQHF. The DNA for the CDR3 is TGTGCCAGCAGCTTGTATGGGGGAGGACAGCCCCAGCATTTT. The complete variable domain, with remaining parts taken from reference TRBV5-4 and TRBJ1-5, reads ETGVTQSPTHLIKTRGQQVTLRCSSQSGHNTVSWYQQALGQGPQFIFQYYREEENGRGNFPPRFSGLQFPNYSSELNVNALELDDSALYLCASSLYGGGQPQHFGDGTRLSIL.

The chain employs TRBV5-4 and TRBJ2-5, with 7 nucleotides matching TRBD2. The CDR3 covers 15 residues. V dropped 0 bases and J dropped 2; count of bases not matched to a gene: 4. Germline CDR1 is SGHNT and CDR2 is YYREEE (reference sequence). CDR3 nucleotide sequence: TGTGCCAGCAGCTTGGGGGACTACTATCAAGAGACCCAGTACTTC. This encodes CASSLGDYYQETQYF. The full variable domain, its missing parts supplied by reference TRBV5-4 and TRBJ2-5, is ETGVTQSPTHLIKTRGQQVTLRCSSQSGHNTVSWYQQALGQGPQFIFQYYREEENGRGNFPPRFSGLQFPNYSSELNVNALELDDSALYLCASSLGDYYQETQYFGPGTRLLVL.